The 21 T cell receptor beta chains listed next were all sequenced from one sample in a study of shared clonotypes between healthy human individuals. The assay was immunoSEQ multiplex PCR, and TCRdb's table has in-frame clones only and misses some. This sample has some 2 million clones, with approximately 94% found just once. Selected positively for CCR7 and CD45RO-negative, naive CD8 cells excluded terminally differentiated effector memory CD45RA+ cells. Sequencing used naive CD8+ T cells sorted from blood. The receptors originated from a man aged 18 to 30 in good health.

This chain connects TRBV7-3 to TRBJ2-7; TRBD1 agrees at 11 bases. The V segment lost 5 bases and the J segment 5 bases; nucleotides outside the gene matches: 11. This CDR3 region has 16 residues. Germline V lookup: CDR1 SGHTA, CDR2 FQGTGA. CDR3 loop: CASSPLDRGRDDEQYF. CDR3 bases: TGTGCCAGCAGCCCACTGGACAGGGGGCGCGACGACGAGCAGTACTTC.

The rearrangement links TRBV10-1 to TRBJ2-2; weak D call: TRBD1 (6 bases). The germline V and J ends were trimmed by 3 bases and 4 bases, with 12 bases remaining between them. The CDR3 runs 15 residues. Germline CDR1 is WNHNN and CDR2 is SYGVQD (reference sequence). In DNA, the CDR3 is TGCGCCAGCAGTGATCACAGGGCGGGCACCGGGGAGCTGTTTTTT. Translation gives CASSDHRAGTGELFF.

V and J are TRBV10-3 and TRBJ1-4; possible D gene TRBD1, 5 bases. Germline V gene data show CDR1 as ENHRY and CDR2 as SYGVKD. This CDR3 comprises 16 residues. V was clipped by 0 bases and J by 2 bases, with 10 bases between them. This CDR3 reads CAISESKGTTNEKLFF. CDR3 DNA sequence: TGTGCCATCAGTGAGTCGAAAGGGACCACTAATGAAAAACTGTTTTTT.

The chain has TRBV19 and TRBJ2-7; 7 bases map to TRBD1. This CDR3 region has 14 residues. CDR1 and CDR2 (germline): LNHDA, SQIVND (reference sequence). V was pared by 5 bases and J by 5 bases, with 9 bases of the junction left unmatched. The CDR3 bases are TGTGCCAGTAGTGCTTGGGACAGAACCCACGAGCAGTACTTC. The encoded protein is CASSAWDRTHEQYF.

V is TRBV10-3 and J is TRBJ2-5; D ambiguous. Trimming took off 6 bases at V and 5 bases at J, with 7 bases between the two ends. Germline V gene lookup returns CDR1 ENHRY and CDR2 SYGVKD. The CDR3 runs 11 residues. The CDR3 region is CAISNSETQYF. The DNA for the CDR3 is TGTGCCATCAGCAATTCCGAGACCCAGTACTTC.

This chain links TRBV18 with TRBJ2-2; D is ambiguous. This CDR3 contains 13 residues. Per the germline V gene, CDR1 is KGHSH and CDR2 is LQKENI. The ends were cut back, 3 bases at V and 2 bases at J, with 4 bases in the middle. The CDR3 DNA sequence: TGTGCCAGCTCACCCGAAAACACCGGGGAGCTGTTTTTT. Its protein product is CASSPENTGELFF.

With regard to this clone: Other DNA sequences within the sample encode an identical CDR3. The chain recombines TRBV4-1 with TRBJ1-5; D gene ambiguous. V lost 0 bases to trimming and J lost 6 bases, with 12 bases between them. The germline V gene has CDR1 MGHRA and CDR2 YSYEKL. This CDR3 contains 15 residues. The chain's CDR3 is CASSQDPGSGQPQHF. In DNA form, the CDR3 reads TGCGCCAGCAGCCAAGATCCAGGATCAGGTCAGCCCCAGCATTTT.

The V and J genes are TRBV7-2 and TRBJ2-3; a possible D gene is TRBD1 (5 bases). Trimming cost V 2 bases and J 4 bases, with 22 bases left between them. The CDR3 length is 18 residues. Germline V CDR1 and CDR2: SGHTA, FQGNSA. The CDR3 loop is CASSLRGIVGLWADTQYF. CDR3 in DNA: TGTGCCAGCAGCTTACGAGGAATCGTGGGGCTTTGGGCAGATACGCAGTATTTT.

This clone is a singleton in its sample. V is TRBV4-3 and J is TRBJ1-4; TRBD1 is a possible D gene (6 bases). Germline assignment: CDR1 LGHNA and CDR2 YSLEER. V gave up 2 bases and J gave up 6 bases, with 13 bases separating them. The CDR3 spans 15 residues. The CDR3 sequence is CASSQNRDRYEKLFF. The CDR3 nucleotides are TGCGCCAGCAGCCAAAACAGGGATCGATATGAAAAACTGTTTTTT.

This chain uses TRBV18 with TRBJ2-7, with D possibly matching TRBD1 (5 bases). Trimming stripped 4 bases from V and 0 bases from J, with 16 bases between. This CDR3 region has 16 residues. Germline V gene sequence: CDR1 KGHSH, CDR2 LQKENI. The CDR3 nucleotides are TGTGCCAGCTCACAAGCTGGACACCCACTCTCCTACGAGCAGTACTTC. It translates to CASSQAGHPLSYEQYF.

The chain employs TRBV6-5 and TRBJ2-7, with TRBD2 as a possible D gene (6 bases). CDR3 length equals 14 residues. Germline V lookup: CDR1 MNHEY, CDR2 SVGAGI. Trimming took off 1 base at V and 5 bases at J, with 12 bases between the two ends. The CDR3 nucleotides are TGTGCCAGCAGTTACTTCGGGACTTATAACGAGCAGTACTTC. Residues: CASSYFGTYNEQYF.

The chain has TRBV4-3 and TRBJ2-7, with 8 bases aligning to TRBD2. There are 16 residues in the CDR3. With 1 base clipped from V and 2 bases from J, the junction kept 7 bases outside the gene matches. Germline CDR1 is LGHNA and CDR2 is YSLEER. CDR3 bases: TGCGCCAGCAGCCAAGTACTAGCGGAAATACCCTACGAGCAGTACTTC. Protein: CASSQVLAEIPYEQYF.

This clone occurred a few times. Other DNA sequences from this sample encode an identical CDR3 as well. The chain combines TRBV19 with TRBJ1-2, with a possible D match to TRBD1 (5 bases). The CDR3 totals 14 residues. Germline V gene data show CDR1 as LNHDA and CDR2 as SQIVND (reference sequence). V was pared by 5 bases and J by 4 bases, with 14 bases between. CDR3 amino acids: CASSPGTGGYGYTF. CDR3 bases: TGTGCCAGTAGTCCCGGGACGGGGGGCTATGGCTACACCTTC. Complete variable domain (other parts from reference TRBV19 and TRBJ1-2): DGGITQSPKYLFRKEGQNVTLSCEQNLNHDAMYWYRQDPGQGLRLIYYSQIVNDFQKGDIAEGYSVSREKKESFPLTVTSAQKNPTAFYLCASSPGTGGYGYTFGSGTRLTVV.

The CDR3 DNA sequence: TGTGCCGAAGGGCCGGCGGAGGGGAAGGGTCCTTTCTTT. Its protein product is CAEGPAEGKGPFF. The chain recombines TRBV2 with TRBJ1-1, with a possible D match to TRBD1 (5 bases). This CDR3 comprises 13 residues. Between the trimmed V and J ends, which lost 11 bases and 12 bases, there was a span of 25 bases. Per germline, CDR1 SNHLY and CDR2 FYNNEI.

The V gene is TRBV6-6, the J gene TRBJ2-3; perhaps D is TRBD1 or TRBD2 (5 bases each). V lost 6 bases and J lost 1, with 11 bases in between. Looked up from germline, CDR1 is MNHNY and CDR2 is SVGAGI (reference sequence). This CDR3 spans 14 amino acids. DNA for the CDR3: TGTGCCAGCAGACCCCCGGGACGCACAGATACGCAGTATTTT. Translation: CASRPPGRTDTQYF.

J is TRBJ2-6 and V is TRBV28; no firm D call. Trimming removed 8 bases at V and 0 bases at J, with 11 bases between. This CDR3 comprises 15 residues. From germline, CDR1 is MDHEN and CDR2 SYDVKM. In nucleotides, the CDR3 is TGTGCCAGCGGACCTAGAGGCTCTGGGGCCAACGTCCTGACTTTC. It specifies CASGPRGSGANVLTF.

The chain carries TRBV5-6 and TRBJ2-5; perhaps TRBD2 as D (5 bases). The germline gives CDR1 SGHDT, CDR2 YYEEEE. The ends were cut back, 2 bases at V and 5 bases at J, with 10 bases in the middle. There are 13 residues in the CDR3. CDR3 in amino acids: CASSLHRGETQYF. The CDR3 region has the DNA TGTGCCAGCAGCTTACACCGAGGGGAGACCCAGTACTTC.

The chain uses TRBV7-8 and TRBJ2-5, with D tentatively TRBD2 (7 bases). Germline V lookup: CDR1 SGHVS, CDR2 FQNEAQ. This CDR3 region has 14 residues. V lost 1 base and J 5 bases, leaving 11 bases between the germline ends. In DNA, the CDR3 is TGTGCCAGCAGCTTAGAAGGGGGAGGGGAGACCCAGTACTTC. It encodes CASSLEGGGETQYF.

The V gene is TRBV11-2, the J gene TRBJ1-1; D ambiguous. Germline CDR1 reads SGHAT; CDR2 reads FQNNGV. The V end lost 5 bases, the J end lost 6 bases, and 22 bases lay between the germline ends. This CDR3 is built from 16 residues. This CDR3 reads CASSPLGEGERSEAFF. DNA of the CDR3: TGTGCCAGCAGCCCCCTGGGAGAGGGTGAGCGATCTGAAGCTTTCTTT.

This clone was counted once. The rearrangement joins TRBV4-1 to TRBJ1-1; 7 bases fit TRBD1. Germline-derived CDR1 and CDR2 are MGHRA and YSYEKL. With V trimmed by 1 base and J by 1 base, 3 bases remained unmatched. The CDR3 spans 15 residues. In nucleotides, the CDR3 is TGCGCCAGCAGCCAAGCAGGGGGAAAGAACACTGAAGCTTTCTTT. This codes for CASSQAGGKNTEAFF.

The chain couples TRBV4-1 to TRBJ2-7, with 9 bases aligning to TRBD2. With V trimmed by 4 bases and J by 2 bases, 6 bases remained unmatched. The CDR3 is 15 amino acids. CDR1 is MGHRA, CDR2 YSYEKL, per germline. The chain's CDR3 is CASSRDSGSAYEQYF. The CDR3 DNA reads as TGCGCCAGCAGCCGGGATAGCGGGAGTGCCTACGAGCAGTACTTC.